This entry concerns a single T cell receptor beta chain. The CDR3 is made up of 13 amino acids. Germline CDR1 is LNHDA and CDR2 is SQIVND (reference sequence). After removal of 2 bases from V and 10 bases from J, the junction contained 4 bases not matched to a gene. The sample belongs to a study of OX40 agonist ivuxolimab in advanced cancers. Repertoires were generated with immunoSEQ multiplex PCR, while TCRdb's copy carries only in-frame clones and drops some. Among approximately 40,000 clones, around 92% were seen once, and the ten largest hold about a tenth. Here the sequenced sample was CD4+ or CD8+ T cells sorted from blood, taken in a trial of the OX40 agonist ivuxolimab. The chain employs TRBV19 and TRBJ2-1; 8 positions match TRBD2. The sequence was obtained from an adult with an advanced solid tumor such as melanoma, head and neck, liver or kidney cancer. The CDR3 reads CASSIREGGEQFF. CDR3 nucleotides: TGTGCCAGTAGTATACGGGAGGGAGGCGAGCAGTTCTTC.